The rows below give T cell receptor beta chains drawn from one sample of a study of identical twins. TCRdb reprocessed the 5' RACE reads with MiXCR, giving one entry per CDR3 protein. The sample carries 1,800,000 or so distinct CDR3 sequences, about 30% recorded once. Sequenced input: cord blood. These receptors were obtained from a newborn girl in good health. CDR3s include the opening cysteine and the closing phenylalanine or tryptophan.

V	CDR3
TRBV27	CASSPRQGHEQYF
TRBV12-3/TRBV12-4	CASSSAGLATDTQYF
TRBV5-5	CASSFFGQGGDEQFF
TRBV20-1	CSGDPGGQGAAGEETQYF
TRBV20-1	CSASSSGRSEQYF
TRBV5-5	CASRGEGPNYGYTF
TRBV20-1	CSAVRGSKGNEQFF
TRBV2	CASSEITGVGTEAFF
TRBV6-6	CASSYSDRGDYEQYF
TRBV7-2	CASSRMTPGTDTQYF
TRBV20-1	CSAPSTGARAEKLFF
TRBV12-3/TRBV12-4	CASTLLDTQYF
TRBV12-3/TRBV12-4	CASRSGTSGRAGELFF
TRBV7-9	CASSLSGRSYEQYF
TRBV5-6	CASSPQGLAPAFF
TRBV3-1	CASSHHGVPEQYF
TRBV2	CASSYRQGGTEAFF
TRBV12-3/TRBV12-4	CASSPLKTGGGGSYGYTF
TRBV5-4	CASSFRSSGRPPQATQYF
TRBV5-5	CASTAQRARITQYF
TRBV10-2	CASSEAGDNNEQFF
TRBV18	CASSLLPDLGNEQFF
TRBV7-9	CASSLAQGAEKLFF
TRBV4-2	CASSQGLAGGDEQFF
TRBV20-1	CSASTSGRDNEQYF
TRBV20-1	CSAMDLQGGTDTQYF
TRBV20-1	CSASSDTQETQYF
TRBV20-1	CSAGQTLCGYTF
TRBV21-1	CATRTRGSHTEAFF
TRBV12-3/TRBV12-4	CASSLASGRGEQYF
TRBV20-1	CSAEGVGVGTEAFF
TRBV3-1	CASSRTYTRNTEAFF
TRBV3-1	CASSPWTQGYYGYTF
TRBV11-2	CASSFWTNQETQYF
TRBV12-3/TRBV12-4	CASSTSWKGSDTQYF
TRBV24-1	CATSESGRPNYGYTF
TRBV7-9	CASSLAQSSGRAQGYNEQFF
TRBV2	CASRRQGVGYTF
TRBV6-2/TRBV6-3	CASTRSGPNTEAFF